This T cell receptor (beta chain) was retrieved from a study of cytomegalovirus exposure and HLA in healthy donors. This table comes from immunoSEQ multiplex PCR, and its TCRdb copy is limited to in-frame clones, with some not included. The sample contains some 75,000 clones, roughly 96% of which appear only once. CDR1 and CDR2 (germline): SNHLY, FYNNEI. Trimming pared 0 bases from V and 3 bases from J, leaving 9 bases between. The CDR3 loop spans 15 amino acids. The V and J genes are TRBV2 and TRBJ1-5; D unresolved. Material: PBMCs. This TCR came from a woman aged 18-29 years in good health and CMV-seronegative. DNA for the CDR3: TGTGCCAGCAGTGAAGCGCCCAGAACCAATCAGCCCCAGCATTTT. Translated, it gives CASSEAPRTNQPQHF.